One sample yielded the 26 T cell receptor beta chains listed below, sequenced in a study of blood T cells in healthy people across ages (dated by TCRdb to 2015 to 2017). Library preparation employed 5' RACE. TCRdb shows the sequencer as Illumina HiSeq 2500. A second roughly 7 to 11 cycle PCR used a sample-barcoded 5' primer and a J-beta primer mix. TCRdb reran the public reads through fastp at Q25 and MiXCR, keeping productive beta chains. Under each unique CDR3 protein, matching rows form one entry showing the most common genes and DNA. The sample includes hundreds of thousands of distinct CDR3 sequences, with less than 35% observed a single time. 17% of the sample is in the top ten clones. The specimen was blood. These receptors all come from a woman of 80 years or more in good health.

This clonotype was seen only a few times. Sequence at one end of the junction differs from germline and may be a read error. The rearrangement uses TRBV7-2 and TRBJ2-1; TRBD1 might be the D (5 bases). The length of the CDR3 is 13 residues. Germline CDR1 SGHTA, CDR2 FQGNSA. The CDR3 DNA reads TGTGCCTGCAGCCCCAGGGCAGGGAATGAGCAGTTCTTC. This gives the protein CACSPRAGNEQFF.

In DNA form, the CDR3 reads TGTGCCAGCAGCCCCAGGACAGGGCCCATCCAAGACTACGAGCAGTACTTC. Its protein is CASSPRTGPIQDYEQYF. The chain carries TRBV13 and TRBJ2-7, with 8 bases identical to TRBD1. The CDR3 is 17 amino acids. The J segment lost 3 bases and the V segment lost 5 bases, leaving 15 bases of the junction unmatched. CDR1 is PRHDT and CDR2 is FYEKMQ in the germline V gene (reference sequence). The full variable domain, completed using reference TRBV13 and TRBJ2-7, is AAGVIQSPRHLIKEKRETATLKCYPIPRHDTVYWYQQGPGQDPQFLISFYEKMQSDKGSIPDRFSAQQFSDYHSELNMSSLELGDSALYFCASSPRTGPIQDYEQYFGPGTRLTVT.

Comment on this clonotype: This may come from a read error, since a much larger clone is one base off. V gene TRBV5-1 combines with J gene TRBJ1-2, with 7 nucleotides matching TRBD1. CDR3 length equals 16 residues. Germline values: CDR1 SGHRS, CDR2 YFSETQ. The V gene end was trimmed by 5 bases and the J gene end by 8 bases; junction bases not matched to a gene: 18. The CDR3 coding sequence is TGCGCCAGCAGTTCCGGGGCAGGGGGAGTAGTAGACGGCTACACCTTC. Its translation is CASSSGAGGVVDGYTF.

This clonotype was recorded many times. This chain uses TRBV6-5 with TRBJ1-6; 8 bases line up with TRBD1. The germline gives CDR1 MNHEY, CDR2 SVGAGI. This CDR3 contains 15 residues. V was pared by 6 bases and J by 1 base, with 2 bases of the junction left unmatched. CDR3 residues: CASRRQGSYNSPLHF. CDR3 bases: TGTGCCAGCAGGAGACAGGGGTCCTATAATTCACCCCTCCACTTT.

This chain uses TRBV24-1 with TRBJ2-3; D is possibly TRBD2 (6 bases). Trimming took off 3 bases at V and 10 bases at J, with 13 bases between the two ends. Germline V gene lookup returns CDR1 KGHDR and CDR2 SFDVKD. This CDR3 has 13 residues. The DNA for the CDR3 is TGTGCCACCAGTGATATGGACTATAAGGCGCAGTATTTT. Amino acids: CATSDMDYKAQYF.

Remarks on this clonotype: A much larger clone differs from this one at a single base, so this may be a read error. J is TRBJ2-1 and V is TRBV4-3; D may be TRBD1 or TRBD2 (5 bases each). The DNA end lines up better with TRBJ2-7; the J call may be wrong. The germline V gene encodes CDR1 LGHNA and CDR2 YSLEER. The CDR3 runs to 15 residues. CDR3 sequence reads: CASSPRDGTSYEQYF. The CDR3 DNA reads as TGCGCCAGCAGCCCACGGGACGGGACCTCCTACGAGCAGTACTTC.

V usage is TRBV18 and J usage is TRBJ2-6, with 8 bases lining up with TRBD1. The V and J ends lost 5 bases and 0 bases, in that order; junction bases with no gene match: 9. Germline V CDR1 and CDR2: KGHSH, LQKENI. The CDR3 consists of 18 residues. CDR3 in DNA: TGTGCCAGCTCATCCCAGGGGGCTGCCAACTCTGGGGCCAACGTCCTGACTTTC. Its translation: CASSSQGAANSGANVLTF. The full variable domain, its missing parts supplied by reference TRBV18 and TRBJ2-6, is NAGVMQNPRHLVRRRGQEARLRCSPMKGHSHVYWYRQLPEEGLKFMVYLQKENIIDESGMPKERFSAEFPKEGPSILRIQQVVRGDSAAYFCASSSQGAANSGANVLTFGAGSRLTVL.

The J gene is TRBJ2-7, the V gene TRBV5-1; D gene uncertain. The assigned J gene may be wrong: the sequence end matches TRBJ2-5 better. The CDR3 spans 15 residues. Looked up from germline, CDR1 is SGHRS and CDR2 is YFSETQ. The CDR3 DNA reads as TGCGCCAGCAGCCCTCAGATAGCATGGCTTGAGACCCAGTACTTC. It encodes CASSPQIAWLETQYF.

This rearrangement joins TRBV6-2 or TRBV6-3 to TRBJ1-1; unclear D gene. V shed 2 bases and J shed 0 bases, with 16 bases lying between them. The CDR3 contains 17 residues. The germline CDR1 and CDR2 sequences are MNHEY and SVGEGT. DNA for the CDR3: TGTGCCAGCAGTTACCGGGAGCAGACCATAATGAACACTGAAGCTTTCTTT. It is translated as CASSYREQTIMNTEAFF.

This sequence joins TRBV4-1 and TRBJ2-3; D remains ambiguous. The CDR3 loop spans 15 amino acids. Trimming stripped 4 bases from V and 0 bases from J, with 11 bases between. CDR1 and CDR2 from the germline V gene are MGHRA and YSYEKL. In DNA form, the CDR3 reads TGCGCCAGCAGCCCTTCCGCCTGGAGCACAGATACGCAGTATTTT. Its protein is CASSPSAWSTDTQYF.

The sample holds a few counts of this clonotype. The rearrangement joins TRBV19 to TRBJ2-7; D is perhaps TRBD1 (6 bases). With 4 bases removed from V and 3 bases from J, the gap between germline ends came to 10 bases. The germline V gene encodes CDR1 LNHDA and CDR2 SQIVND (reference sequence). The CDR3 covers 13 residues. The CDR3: CASSTTGNYEQYF. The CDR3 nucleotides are TGTGCCAGTAGTACGACAGGTAACTACGAGCAGTACTTC.

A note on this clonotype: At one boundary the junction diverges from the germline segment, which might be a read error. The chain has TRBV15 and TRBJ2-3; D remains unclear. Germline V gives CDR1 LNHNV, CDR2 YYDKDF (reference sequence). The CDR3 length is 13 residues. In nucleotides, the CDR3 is TGTGCCGCCAGCAGGAGCCCCGTGGATACGCAGTATTTT. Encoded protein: CAASRSPVDTQYF.

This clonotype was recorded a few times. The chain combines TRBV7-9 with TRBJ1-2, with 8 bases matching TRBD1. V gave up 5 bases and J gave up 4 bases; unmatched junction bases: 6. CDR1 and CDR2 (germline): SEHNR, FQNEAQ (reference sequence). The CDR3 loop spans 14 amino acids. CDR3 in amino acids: CASSTSTGVYGYTF. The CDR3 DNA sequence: TGTGCCAGCAGCACCTCGACAGGGGTCTATGGCTACACCTTC.

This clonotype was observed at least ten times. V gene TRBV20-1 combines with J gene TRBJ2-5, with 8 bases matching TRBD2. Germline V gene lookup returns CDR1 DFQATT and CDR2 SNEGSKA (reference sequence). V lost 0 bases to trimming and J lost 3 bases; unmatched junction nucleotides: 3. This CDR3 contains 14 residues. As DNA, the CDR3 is TGCAGTGCTAGAGAAACGGGGGGGAAAGAGACCCAGTACTTC. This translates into CSARETGGKETQYF.

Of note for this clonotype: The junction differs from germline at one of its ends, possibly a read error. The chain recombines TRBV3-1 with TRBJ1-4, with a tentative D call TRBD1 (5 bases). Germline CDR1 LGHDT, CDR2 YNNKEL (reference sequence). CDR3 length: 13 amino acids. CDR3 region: CASNQGALEKLFF. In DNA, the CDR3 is TGTGCCAGCAACCAAGGGGCACTTGAAAAACTGTTTTTT.

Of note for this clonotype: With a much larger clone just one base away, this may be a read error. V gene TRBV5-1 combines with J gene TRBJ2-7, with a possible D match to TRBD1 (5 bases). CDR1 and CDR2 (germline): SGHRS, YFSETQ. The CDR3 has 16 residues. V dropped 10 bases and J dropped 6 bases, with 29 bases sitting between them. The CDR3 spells CAGSDDGWAGIGEQYF. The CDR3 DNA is TGCGCCGGCTCTGACGATGGGTGGGCAGGGATAGGCGAGCAGTACTTC.

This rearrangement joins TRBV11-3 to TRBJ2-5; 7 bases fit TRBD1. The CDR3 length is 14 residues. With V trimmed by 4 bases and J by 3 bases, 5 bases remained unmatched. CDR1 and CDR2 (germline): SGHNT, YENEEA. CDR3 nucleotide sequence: TGTGCCAGCAGCTGGACTGACAGGGAAGAGACCCAGTACTTC. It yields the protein CASSWTDREETQYF. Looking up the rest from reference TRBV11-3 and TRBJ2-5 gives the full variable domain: EAGVVQSPRYKIIEKKQPVAFWCNPISGHNTLYWYLQNLGQGPELLIRYENEEAVDDSQLPKDRFSAERLKGVDSTLKIQPAELGDSAVYLCASSWTDREETQYFGPGTRLLVL.

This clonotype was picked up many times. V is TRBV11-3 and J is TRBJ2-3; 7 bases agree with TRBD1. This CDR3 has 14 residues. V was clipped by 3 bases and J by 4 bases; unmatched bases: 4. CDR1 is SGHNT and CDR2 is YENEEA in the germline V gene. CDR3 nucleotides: TGTGCCAGCAGCTTGGACAGGAGTGCAGATACGCAGTATTTT. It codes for CASSLDRSADTQYF.

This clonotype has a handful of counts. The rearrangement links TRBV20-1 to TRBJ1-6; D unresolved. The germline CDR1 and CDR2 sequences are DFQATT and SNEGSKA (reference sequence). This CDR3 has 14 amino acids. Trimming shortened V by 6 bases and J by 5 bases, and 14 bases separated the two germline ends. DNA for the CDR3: TGCAGTGCCTCAAATCTAGCGGATAATTCACCCCTCCACTTT. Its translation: CSASNLADNSPLHF.

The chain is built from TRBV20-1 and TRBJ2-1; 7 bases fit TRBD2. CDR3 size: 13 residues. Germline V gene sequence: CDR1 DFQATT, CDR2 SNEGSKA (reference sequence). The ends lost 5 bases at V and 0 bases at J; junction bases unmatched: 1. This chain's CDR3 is CSAGTNSYNEQFF. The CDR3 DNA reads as TGCAGTGCTGGGACTAACTCCTACAATGAGCAGTTCTTC.

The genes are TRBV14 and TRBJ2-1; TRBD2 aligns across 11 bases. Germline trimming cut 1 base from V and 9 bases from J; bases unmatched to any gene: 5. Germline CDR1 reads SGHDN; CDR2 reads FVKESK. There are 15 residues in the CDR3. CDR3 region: CASSQGLAGLGEQFF. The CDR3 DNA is TGTGCCAGCAGCCAAGGACTAGCGGGACTTGGTGAGCAGTTCTTC. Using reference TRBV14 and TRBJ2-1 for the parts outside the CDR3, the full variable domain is EAGVTQFPSHSVIEKGQTVTLRCDPISGHDNLYWYRRVMGKEIKFLLHFVKESKQDESGMPNNRFLAERTGGTYSTLKVQPAELEDSGVYFCASSQGLAGLGEQFFGPGTRLTVL.

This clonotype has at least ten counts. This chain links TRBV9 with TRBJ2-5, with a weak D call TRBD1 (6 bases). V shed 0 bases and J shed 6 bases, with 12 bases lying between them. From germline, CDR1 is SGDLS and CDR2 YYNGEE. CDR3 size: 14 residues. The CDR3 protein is CASSVGAGEQTQYF. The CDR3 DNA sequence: TGTGCCAGCAGCGTAGGGGCAGGGGAACAGACCCAGTACTTC.

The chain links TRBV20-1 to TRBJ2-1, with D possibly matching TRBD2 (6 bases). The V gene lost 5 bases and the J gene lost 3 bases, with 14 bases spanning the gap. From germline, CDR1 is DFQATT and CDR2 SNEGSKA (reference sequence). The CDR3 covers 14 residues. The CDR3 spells CSAAGTGFYNEQFF. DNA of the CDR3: TGCAGTGCTGCCGGGACTGGGTTCTACAATGAGCAGTTCTTC.

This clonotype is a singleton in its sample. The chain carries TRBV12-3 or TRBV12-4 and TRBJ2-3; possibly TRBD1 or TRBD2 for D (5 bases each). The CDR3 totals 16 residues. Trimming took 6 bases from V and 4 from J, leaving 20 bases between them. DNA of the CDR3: TGTGCCAGCAGGAACTTGCTGGAAGTGGGGGCAGATACGCAGTATTTT. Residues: CASRNLLEVGADTQYF.

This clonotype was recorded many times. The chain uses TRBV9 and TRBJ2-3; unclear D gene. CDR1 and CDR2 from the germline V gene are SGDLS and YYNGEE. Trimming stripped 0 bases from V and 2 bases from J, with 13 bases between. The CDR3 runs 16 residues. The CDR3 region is CASSVGTSSFTDTQYF. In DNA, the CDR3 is TGTGCCAGCAGCGTAGGGACCTCATCCTTCACAGATACGCAGTATTTT.

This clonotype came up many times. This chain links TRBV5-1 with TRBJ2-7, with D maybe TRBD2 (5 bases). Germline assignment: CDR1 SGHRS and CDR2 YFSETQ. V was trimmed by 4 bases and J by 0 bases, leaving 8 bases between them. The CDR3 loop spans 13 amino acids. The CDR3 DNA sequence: TGCGCCAGCAGCCTGCGGGCCTCCTACGAGCAGTACTTC. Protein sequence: CASSLRASYEQYF.